The 13 T cell receptor beta chains presented below share a single source sample, sequenced in a study of beta chain features in type 1 diabetes. TCRB transcripts that were expressed got sequenced, as all of the isolated RNA had been reverse transcribed. Measured with immunoSEQ multiplex PCR; TCRdb has only the in-frame clones, and not every one. The data contain tens of thousands of clones, less than 55% of them singletons. Overall study results and limits: Among all four CD4+ subsets, Type 1 diabetes patients had TCRB CDR3s that were moderately but significantly shorter.

Antigens for these TCRs are unknown. Material: Tregs from blood. These receptors came from a man younger than 45 with type 1 diabetes.

The CDR3 nucleotides read TGTGCCAGCAGTTTATGGGGGGCTAGCGGGGGGAGCACAGATACGCAGTATTTT. Its protein product is CASSLWGASGGSTDTQYF. The chain has TRBV28 and TRBJ2-3; 11 nucleotides match TRBD2. Germline CDR1 and CDR2: MDHEN and SYDVKM. Trimming at V came to 0 bases and at J to 0 bases, leaving 5 bases not matched to a gene. This CDR3 region has 18 residues.

Note on this clone: Other DNA sequences of this sample code for an identical CDR3. This rearrangement joins TRBV18 to TRBJ2-7, with D possibly TRBD2 on 5 matching bases. Germline values: CDR1 KGHSH, CDR2 LQKENI. This CDR3 is built from 12 residues. Trimming stripped 2 bases from V and 10 bases from J, with 12 bases between. The CDR3 DNA is TGTGCCAGCTCACCAGAAGGAGGCCAACAGTACTTC. Translating gives CASSPEGGQQYF.

This chain links TRBV5-1 with TRBJ2-7; TRBD2 aligns across 11 bases. V shed 4 bases and J 4 bases; nucleotides not matched to a gene: 7. This CDR3 is 15 amino acids long. Germline V gene sequence: CDR1 SGHRS, CDR2 YFSETQ. Here the CDR3 DNA reads TGCGCCAGCAGCCCGGAGGCTAGCGGGAGGTACGAGCAGTACTTC. Translating it yields CASSPEASGRYEQYF.

The chain couples TRBV6-6 to TRBJ2-5; D might be TRBD2 (6 bases). This CDR3 contains 15 residues. The germline gives CDR1 MNHNY, CDR2 SVGAGI (reference sequence). The V gene lost 7 bases and the J gene lost 1 base, with 16 bases spanning the gap. CDR3 protein: CASTGTSGPQETQYF. For the CDR3, the DNA is TGTGCCAGCACGGGGACTTCTGGGCCCCAAGAGACCCAGTACTTC.

In this sample, this clone is medium-sized (0.01 to 0.1%). This rearrangement joins TRBV6-5 to TRBJ2-5; TRBD1 matches 8 bases. Germline assignment: CDR1 MNHEY and CDR2 SVGAGI. The CDR3 covers 15 residues. Trimming removed 4 bases from V and 5 bases from J; junction bases left unmatched: 9. CDR3 DNA: TGTGCCAGCAGTTCGCAGGGGGCATTTGCGGAGACCCAGTACTTC. Amino acids: CASSSQGAFAETQYF.

The chain links TRBV5-1 to TRBJ1-2; 8 bases fit TRBD1. CDR3 length equals 15 residues. Trimming took 6 bases from V and 0 from J; bases not matched to a gene: 7. Germline V gene data show CDR1 as SGHRS and CDR2 as YFSETQ. CDR3 bases: TGCGCCAGCACACAGGGGGGCGGCTCTAACTATGGCTACACCTTC. This sequence encodes CASTQGGGSNYGYTF.

The genes are TRBV18 and TRBJ2-3; D is unclear. V dropped 2 bases and J dropped 1 base, with 4 bases sitting between them. The CDR3 has 13 residues. Looked up from germline, CDR1 is KGHSH and CDR2 is LQKENI. CDR3 loop: CASSPSRTDTQYF. The CDR3 DNA reads TGTGCCAGCTCACCATCTCGCACAGATACGCAGTATTTT. The variable domain in full, with the rest retrieved from reference TRBV18 and TRBJ2-3, is NAGVMQNPRHLVRRRGQEARLRCSPMKGHSHVYWYRQLPEEGLKFMVYLQKENIIDESGMPKERFSAEFPKEGPSILRIQQVVRGDSAAYFCASSPSRTDTQYFGPGTRLTVL.

This clone was seen just once. The chain is built from TRBV11-2 and TRBJ2-7; tentatively, D is TRBD1 (6 bases). Germline V gene data show CDR1 as SGHAT and CDR2 as FQNNGV. This CDR3 has 15 residues. Trimming pared 3 bases from V and 0 bases from J, leaving 12 bases between. The CDR3: CASSFRTESSYEQYF. In nucleotides, the CDR3 is TGTGCCAGCAGCTTTAGGACAGAGAGCTCCTACGAGCAGTACTTC. Full variable domain (rest looked up from reference TRBV11-2 and TRBJ2-7): EAGVAQSPRYKIIEKRQSVAFWCNPISGHATLYWYQQILGQGPKLLIQFQNNGVVDDSQLPKDRFSAERLKGVDSTLKIQPAKLEDSAVYLCASSFRTESSYEQYFGPGTRLTVT.

The CDR3 spells CASLARMNTGELFF. Here the CDR3 DNA reads TGTGCCAGCCTTGCCAGGATGAACACCGGGGAGCTGTTTTTT. The chain uses TRBV6-6 and TRBJ2-2; D is unclear. Trimming pared 8 bases from V and 1 base from J, leaving 11 bases between. The germline CDR1 and CDR2 sequences are MNHNY and SVGAGI (reference sequence). This CDR3 has 14 amino acids.

CDR3 coding DNA: TGCGCCAGCAGCTTGGTGTCAGGGTGGACCGGGGAGCTGTTTTTT. It codes for CASSLVSGWTGELFF. The V call is TRBV5-1, the J call TRBJ2-2; TRBD1 might be the D (5 bases). This CDR3 spans 15 amino acids. Trimming took off 0 bases at V and 5 bases at J, with 11 bases between the two ends. CDR1 SGHRS and CDR2 YFSETQ come from the germline V gene.

V is TRBV7-9 and J is TRBJ1-1; the D is unclear. From germline, CDR1 is SEHNR and CDR2 FQNEAQ (reference sequence). With 4 bases removed from V and 4 bases from J, the gap between germline ends came to 10 bases. This CDR3 has 13 residues. The CDR3 sequence is CASSSGTFTEAFF. Written as DNA, the CDR3 is TGTGCCAGCAGCTCGGGAACTTTCACTGAAGCTTTCTTT.

V usage is TRBV7-2 and J usage is TRBJ2-5; D remains unclear. Germline CDR1 SGHTA, CDR2 FQGNSA. V lost 3 bases to trimming and J lost 5 bases, with 4 bases between them. The CDR3 contains 11 residues. The CDR3 nucleotides are TGTGCCAGCAGCTTGAGTGAGACCCAGTACTTC. As protein: CASSLSETQYF.

V gene TRBV7-9 combines with J gene TRBJ2-1; the match to TRBD2 covers 8 bases. Germline loops: CDR1 SEHNR, CDR2 FQNEAQ (reference sequence). Unmatched junction bases numbered 17, after V lost 3 bases and J lost 4 bases. The CDR3 runs to 19 residues. As DNA, the CDR3 is TGTGCCAGCAGCTTCCCCCTCGCACCGGGACTAGGATCATACAATGAGCAGTTCTTC. This translates into CASSFPLAPGLGSYNEQFF. Variable domain in full (rest from reference TRBV7-9 and TRBJ2-1): DTGVSQNPRHKITKRGQNVTFRCDPISEHNRLYWYRQTLGQGPEFLTYFQNEAQLEKSRLLSDRFSAERPKGSFSTLEIQRTEQGDSAMYLCASSFPLAPGLGSYNEQFFGPGTRLTVL.